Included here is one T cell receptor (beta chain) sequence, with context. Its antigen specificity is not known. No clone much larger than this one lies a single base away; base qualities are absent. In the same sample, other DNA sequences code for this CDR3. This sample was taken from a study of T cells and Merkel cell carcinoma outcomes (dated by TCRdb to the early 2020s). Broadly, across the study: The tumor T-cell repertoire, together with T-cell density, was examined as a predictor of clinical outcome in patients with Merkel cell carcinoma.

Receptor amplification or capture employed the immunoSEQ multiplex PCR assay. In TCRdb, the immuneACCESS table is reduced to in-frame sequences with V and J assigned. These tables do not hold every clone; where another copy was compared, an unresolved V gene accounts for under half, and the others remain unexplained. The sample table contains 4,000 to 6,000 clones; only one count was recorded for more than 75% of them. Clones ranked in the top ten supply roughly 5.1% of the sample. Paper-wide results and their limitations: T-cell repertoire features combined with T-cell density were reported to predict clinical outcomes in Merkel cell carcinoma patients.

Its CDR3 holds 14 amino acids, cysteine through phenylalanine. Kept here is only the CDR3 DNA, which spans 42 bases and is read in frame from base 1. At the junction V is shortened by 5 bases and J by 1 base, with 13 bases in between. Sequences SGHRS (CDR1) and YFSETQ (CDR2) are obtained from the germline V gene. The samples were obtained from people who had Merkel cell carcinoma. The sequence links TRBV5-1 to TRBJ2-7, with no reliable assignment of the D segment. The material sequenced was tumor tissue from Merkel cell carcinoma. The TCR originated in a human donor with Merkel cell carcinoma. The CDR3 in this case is CASSLKDGSYEQYF. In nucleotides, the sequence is TGCGCCAGCAGTCTTAAGGACGGATCCTACGAGCAGTACTTC. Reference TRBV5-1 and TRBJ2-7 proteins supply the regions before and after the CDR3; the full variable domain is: KAGVTQTPRYLIKTRGQQVTLSCSPISGHRSVSWYQQTPGQGLQFLFEYFSETQRNKGNFPGRFSGRQFSNSRSEMNVSTLELGDSALYLCASSLKDGSYEQYFGPGTRLTVT.